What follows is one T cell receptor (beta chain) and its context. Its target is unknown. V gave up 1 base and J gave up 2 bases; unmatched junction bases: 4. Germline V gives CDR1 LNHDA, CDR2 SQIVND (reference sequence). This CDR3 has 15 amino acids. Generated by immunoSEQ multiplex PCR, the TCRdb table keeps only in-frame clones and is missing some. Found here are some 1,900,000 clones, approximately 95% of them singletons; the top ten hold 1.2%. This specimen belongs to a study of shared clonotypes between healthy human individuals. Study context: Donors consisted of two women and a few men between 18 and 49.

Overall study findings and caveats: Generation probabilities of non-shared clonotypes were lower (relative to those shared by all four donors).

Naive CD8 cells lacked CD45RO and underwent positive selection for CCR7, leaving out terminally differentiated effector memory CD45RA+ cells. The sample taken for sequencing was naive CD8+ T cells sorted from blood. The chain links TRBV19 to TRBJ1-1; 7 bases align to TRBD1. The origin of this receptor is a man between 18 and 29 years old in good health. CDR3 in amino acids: CASSIARTGNTEAFF. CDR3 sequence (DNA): TGTGCCAGTAGTATAGCCCGGACAGGAAACACTGAAGCTTTCTTT.